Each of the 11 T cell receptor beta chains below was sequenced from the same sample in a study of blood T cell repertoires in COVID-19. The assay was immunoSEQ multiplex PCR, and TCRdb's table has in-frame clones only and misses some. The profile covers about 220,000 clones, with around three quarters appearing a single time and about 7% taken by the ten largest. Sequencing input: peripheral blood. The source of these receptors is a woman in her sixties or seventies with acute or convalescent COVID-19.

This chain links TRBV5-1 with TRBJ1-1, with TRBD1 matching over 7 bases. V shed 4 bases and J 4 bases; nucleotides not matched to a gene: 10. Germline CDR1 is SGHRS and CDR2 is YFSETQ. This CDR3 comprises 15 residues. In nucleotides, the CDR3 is TGCGCCAGCAGCACCCGACAGGGACCCGGCACTGAAGCTTTCTTT. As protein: CASSTRQGPGTEAFF.

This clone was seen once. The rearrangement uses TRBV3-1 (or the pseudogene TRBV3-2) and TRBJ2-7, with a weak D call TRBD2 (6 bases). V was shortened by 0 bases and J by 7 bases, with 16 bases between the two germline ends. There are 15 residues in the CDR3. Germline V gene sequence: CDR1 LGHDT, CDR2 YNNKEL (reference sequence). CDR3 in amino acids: CASSQDLEGGVEQYF. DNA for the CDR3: TGTGCCAGCAGCCAAGATCTTGAGGGAGGAGTGGAGCAGTACTTC.

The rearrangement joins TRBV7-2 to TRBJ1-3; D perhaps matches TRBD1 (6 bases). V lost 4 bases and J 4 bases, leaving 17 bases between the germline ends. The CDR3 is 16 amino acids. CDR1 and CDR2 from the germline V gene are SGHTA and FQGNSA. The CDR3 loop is CASSSEQGSAGNTIYF. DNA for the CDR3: TGTGCCAGCAGCTCTGAACAGGGTTCAGCCGGAAACACCATATATTTT.

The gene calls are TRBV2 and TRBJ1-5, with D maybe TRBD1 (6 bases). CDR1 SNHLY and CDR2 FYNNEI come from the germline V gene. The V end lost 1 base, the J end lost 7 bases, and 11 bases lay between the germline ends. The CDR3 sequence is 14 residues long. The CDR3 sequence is CASSEGRGGQPQHF. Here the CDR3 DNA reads TGTGCCAGCAGTGAAGGACGAGGGGGACAGCCCCAGCATTTT.

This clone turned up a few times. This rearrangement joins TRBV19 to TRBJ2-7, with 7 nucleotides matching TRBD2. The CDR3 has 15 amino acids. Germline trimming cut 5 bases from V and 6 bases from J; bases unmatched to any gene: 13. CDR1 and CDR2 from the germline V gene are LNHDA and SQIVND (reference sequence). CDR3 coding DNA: TGTGCCAGTAGTCTAATAGGGGAGGGGAGCGGCGAGCAGTACTTC. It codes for CASSLIGEGSGEQYF.

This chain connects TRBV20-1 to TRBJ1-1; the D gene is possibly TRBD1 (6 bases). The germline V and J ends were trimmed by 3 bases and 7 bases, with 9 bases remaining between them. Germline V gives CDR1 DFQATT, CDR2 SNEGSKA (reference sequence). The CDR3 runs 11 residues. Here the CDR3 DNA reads TGCAGTGCTAGGGTGACAGGTGAAGCTTTCTTT. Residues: CSARVTGEAFF.

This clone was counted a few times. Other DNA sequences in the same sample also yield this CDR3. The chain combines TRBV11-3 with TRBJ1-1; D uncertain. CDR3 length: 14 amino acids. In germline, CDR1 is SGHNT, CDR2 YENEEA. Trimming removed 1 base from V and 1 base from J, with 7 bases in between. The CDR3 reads CASSLGGRNTEAFF. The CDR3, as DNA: TGTGCCAGCAGCTTAGGAGGGAGGAACACTGAAGCTTTCTTT.

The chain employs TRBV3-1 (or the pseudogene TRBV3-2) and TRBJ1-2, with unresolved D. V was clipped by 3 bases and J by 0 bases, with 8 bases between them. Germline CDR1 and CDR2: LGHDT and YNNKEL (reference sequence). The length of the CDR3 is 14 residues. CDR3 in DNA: TGTGCCAGCAGCCATCTCAGTTCTAACTATGGCTACACCTTC. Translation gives CASSHLSSNYGYTF.

CDR3 loop: CSVAQGMGTKNIQYF. Here the CDR3 DNA reads TGCAGCGTTGCACAGGGGATGGGGACCAAAAACATTCAGTACTTC. The rearrangement joins TRBV29-1 to TRBJ2-4; 7 bases map to TRBD1. CDR1 is SQVTM and CDR2 is ANQGSEA in the germline V gene. Germline trimming cut 4 bases from V and 2 bases from J; bases unmatched to any gene: 8. The length of the CDR3 is 15 residues.

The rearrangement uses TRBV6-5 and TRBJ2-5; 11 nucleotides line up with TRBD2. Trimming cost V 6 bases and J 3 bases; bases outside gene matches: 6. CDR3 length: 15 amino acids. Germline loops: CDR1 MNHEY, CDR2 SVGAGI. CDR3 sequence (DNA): TGTGCCAGCAGGAGACTAGCGGGATTAAAAGAGACCCAGTACTTC. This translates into CASRRLAGLKETQYF.

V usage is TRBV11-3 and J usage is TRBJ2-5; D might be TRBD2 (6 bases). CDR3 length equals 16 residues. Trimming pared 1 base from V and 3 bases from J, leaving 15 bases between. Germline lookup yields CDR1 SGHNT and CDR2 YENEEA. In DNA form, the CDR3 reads TGTGCCAGCAGCTTAGGGCCGGGACTCGCGGAAGAGACCCAGTACTTC. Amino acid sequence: CASSLGPGLAEETQYF.